The rows below give T cell receptor beta chains drawn from one sample of a study of blood T cell repertoires in COVID-19. The table came from immunoSEQ multiplex PCR; TCRdb's copy has only in-frame clones and leaves some out. The table lists around 23,000 clones, 85% to 90% of them singletons, with approximately 17% in the top ten. The source material was peripheral blood. These receptors were obtained from a man between 70 and 80 years old with active COVID-19. CDR3s include the opening cysteine and the closing phenylalanine or tryptophan. D genes are given only for firm matches. Not every row has a clone size; where given, it reads once, few, many or a size class.

J gene: TRBJ2-7
D gene: TRBD2
clone size: NA
V gene: TRBV7-2
CDR3 DNA: TGTGCCAGCAGCCGGGGACTAGCAAATGGCGAGCAGTACTTC
CDR3 protein: CASSRGLANGEQYF

J gene: TRBJ1-1
D gene: NA
clone size: few
V gene: TRBV7-8
CDR3 DNA: TGTGCCAGCAGCCCAAGTAATGGGGGGATTGGTGACACTGAAGCTTTCTTT
CDR3 protein: CASSPSNGGIGDTEAFF

J gene: TRBJ1-6
D gene: TRBD1
clone size: few
V gene: TRBV30
CDR3 DNA: TGTGCCGGAGGGACAGCGAATTCACCCCTCCACTTT
CDR3 protein: CAGGTANSPLHF

J gene: TRBJ1-2
D gene: TRBD1
clone size: once
V gene: TRBV18
CDR3 DNA: TGTGCCAGCTCACCCTCTACAGGGGACAACTATGGCTACACCTTC
CDR3 protein: CASSPSTGDNYGYTF

J gene: TRBJ2-1
D gene: NA
clone size: NA
V gene: TRBV29-1
CDR3 DNA: TGCAGCGTTACTCCGGGACTCCGCCGCAATGAGCAGTTCTTC
CDR3 protein: CSVTPGLRRNEQFF

J gene: TRBJ2-2
D gene: TRBD2
clone size: few
V gene: TRBV12-5
CDR3 DNA: TGTGCTAGTGGTTTTGGCGGGAGGGCCTACACCGGGGAGCTGTTTTTT
CDR3 protein: CASGFGGRAYTGELFF

J gene: TRBJ1-2
D gene: TRBD1
clone size: NA
V gene: TRBV2
CDR3 DNA: TGTGCCAGCACCCAGGACAGGGATAGTGGCAATGATCGCTACACCTTC
CDR3 protein: CASTQDRDSGNDRYTF

J gene: TRBJ2-1
D gene: NA
clone size: once
V gene: TRBV5-6
CDR3 DNA: TGTGCCAGCAGCTCTCTGGTGGGCGGGAAAGGGAACAATGAGCAGTTCTTC
CDR3 protein: CASSSLVGGKGNNEQFF

J gene: TRBJ1-2
D gene: NA
clone size: NA
V gene: TRBV6-1
CDR3 DNA: TGTGCCAGCAGTGATCGAATCGCGCTCACCTATGGCTACACCTTC
CDR3 protein: CASSDRIALTYGYTF

J gene: TRBJ2-7
D gene: NA
clone size: NA
V gene: TRBV2
CDR3 DNA: TGTGCCAGCAGTTTCGACTGGAGCGAGCAGTACTTC
CDR3 protein: CASSFDWSEQYF

J gene: TRBJ1-3
D gene: NA
clone size: NA
V gene: TRBV7-2
CDR3 DNA: TGTGCCAGCAGCTTAGCCAGGGGCTCTGGAAACACCATATATTTT
CDR3 protein: CASSLARGSGNTIYF

J gene: TRBJ1-1
D gene: NA
clone size: NA
V gene: TRBV11-3
CDR3 DNA: TGTGCCAGCAGCTTAGAGGTTGCAGTTATGAACACTGAAGCTTTCTTT
CDR3 protein: CASSLEVAVMNTEAFF

J gene: TRBJ1-5
D gene: NA
clone size: NA
V gene: TRBV19
CDR3 DNA: TGTGCCAGTAGTGGAGGGATTCCCCTCAATCAGCCCCAGCATTTT
CDR3 protein: CASSGGIPLNQPQHF

J gene: TRBJ1-6
D gene: NA
clone size: NA
V gene: TRBV7-9
CDR3 DNA: TGTGCCAGCAGCCTGCAGGGGTCCTATAATTCACCCCTCCACTTT
CDR3 protein: CASSLQGSYNSPLHF

J gene: TRBJ2-1
D gene: TRBD2
clone size: NA
V gene: TRBV7-7
CDR3 DNA: TGTGCCAGCAGCAAGGGACTAGCGACTCACAATGAGCAGTTCTTC
CDR3 protein: CASSKGLATHNEQFF

J gene: TRBJ1-5
D gene: TRBD1
clone size: NA
V gene: TRBV6-5
CDR3 DNA: TGTGCCAGCATCCTCAGGGGGTTTAGCAATCAGCCCCAGCATTTT
CDR3 protein: CASILRGFSNQPQHF

J gene: TRBJ2-3
D gene: TRBD2
clone size: NA
V gene: TRBV5-1
CDR3 DNA: TGCGCCAGCAGCTTGGGACTAGCGGGAGGGACAGATACGCAGTATTTT
CDR3 protein: CASSLGLAGGTDTQYF

J gene: TRBJ2-5
D gene: NA
clone size: NA
V gene: TRBV28
CDR3 DNA: TGTGCCAGCAGTTTTGGGACGGGGGGACAGGTTATCCAAGAGACCCAGTACTTC
CDR3 protein: CASSFGTGGQVIQETQYF

J gene: TRBJ1-5
D gene: NA
clone size: NA
V gene: TRBV7-8
CDR3 DNA: TGTGCCAGCAGCTTAGACGAGGCTCAGCCCCAGCATTTT
CDR3 protein: CASSLDEAQPQHF

J gene: TRBJ1-2
D gene: NA
clone size: NA
V gene: TRBV30
CDR3 DNA: TGTGCCTGGACGCGAACCCGAACAGCACGAGATTATGGCTACACCTTC
CDR3 protein: CAWTRTRTARDYGYTF

J gene: TRBJ1-1
D gene: TRBD1
clone size: once
V gene: TRBV5-1
CDR3 DNA: TGCGCCAGCAGCTTCCCCGGGACAGGTCCCACTGAAGCTTTCTTT
CDR3 protein: CASSFPGTGPTEAFF

J gene: TRBJ2-7
D gene: NA
clone size: NA
V gene: TRBV3-1/TRBV3-2
CDR3 DNA: TGTGCCAGCAGCAGGGGGTACGAGCAGTACTTC
CDR3 protein: CASSRGYEQYF

J gene: TRBJ2-2
D gene: TRBD1
clone size: NA
V gene: TRBV5-5
CDR3 DNA: TGTGCCAGCAGCTACAGACCGGGACAGGGGAGTGCCGGGGAGCTGTTTTTT
CDR3 protein: CASSYRPGQGSAGELFF

J gene: TRBJ1-1
D gene: NA
clone size: NA
V gene: TRBV10-3
CDR3 DNA: TGTGCCATCAGTGAGCCGGGTTTGAATGCTTTCTTT
CDR3 protein: CAISEPGLNAFF

J gene: TRBJ1-4
D gene: NA
clone size: once
V gene: TRBV6-5
CDR3 DNA: TGTGCCGGCGCAAGGGGGGGGGAGGGCAATGAAAAACTGTTTTTT
CDR3 protein: CAGARGGEGNEKLFF

J gene: TRBJ1-5
D gene: NA
clone size: NA
V gene: TRBV12-3/TRBV12-4
CDR3 DNA: TGTGCCAGCAGTCCGGAGGGAGATCAGCCCCAGCATTTT
CDR3 protein: CASSPEGDQPQHF

J gene: TRBJ2-3
D gene: NA
clone size: NA
V gene: TRBV19
CDR3 DNA: TGTGCCAGTATGGGTCAGGGGTATCCCACAGATACGCAGTATTTT
CDR3 protein: CASMGQGYPTDTQYF

J gene: TRBJ2-2
D gene: NA
clone size: NA
V gene: TRBV6-5
CDR3 DNA: TGTGCCAGCAGACCCCCGGCAGGGGCCACCGGGGAGCTGTTTTTT
CDR3 protein: CASRPPAGATGELFF

J gene: TRBJ1-2
D gene: NA
clone size: NA
V gene: TRBV6-4
CDR3 DNA: TGTGCCAGCAGTAATACCGGGACTTACGGCTACACCTTC
CDR3 protein: CASSNTGTYGYTF

J gene: TRBJ2-1
D gene: TRBD1
clone size: few
V gene: TRBV29-1
CDR3 DNA: TGCAGCGTCGAAGCCGAGACCGGGACAGATTTCCTTTACTCCTACAATGAGCAGTTCTTC
CDR3 protein: CSVEAETGTDFLYSYNEQFF

J gene: TRBJ2-7
D gene: TRBD1
clone size: NA
V gene: TRBV19
CDR3 DNA: TGTGCCAGTAGTAGACAGGGGACCACCTACGAGCAGTACTTC
CDR3 protein: CASSRQGTTYEQYF

J gene: TRBJ1-1
D gene: NA
clone size: few
V gene: TRBV6-4
CDR3 DNA: TGTGCCAGCATCCGACATCCGACCTTATCACCCACTGAAGCTTTCTTT
CDR3 protein: CASIRHPTLSPTEAFF

J gene: TRBJ2-3
D gene: TRBD1
clone size: NA
V gene: TRBV5-1
CDR3 DNA: TGCGCCAGCAGCTACAGGGGGACGGGCACAGATACGCAGTATTTT
CDR3 protein: CASSYRGTGTDTQYF

J gene: TRBJ2-1
D gene: TRBD2
clone size: NA
V gene: TRBV29-1
CDR3 DNA: TGCAGCGTTGAATCGGGGGGTTCGGGCGGGCTACATTACAATGAGCAGTTCTTC
CDR3 protein: CSVESGGSGGLHYNEQFF

J gene: TRBJ2-7
D gene: NA
clone size: NA
V gene: TRBV5-6
CDR3 DNA: TGTGCCAGCAGCCTTTGGGGCCCCGACAAGCAGTACTTC
CDR3 protein: CASSLWGPDKQYF

J gene: TRBJ2-6
D gene: NA
clone size: NA
V gene: TRBV18
CDR3 DNA: TGTGCCAGCTCATCCGACAGTCCGTCTGGGGCCAACGTCCTGACTTTC
CDR3 protein: CASSSDSPSGANVLTF

J gene: TRBJ1-3
D gene: NA
clone size: NA
V gene: TRBV7-6
CDR3 DNA: TGTGCCAGCAGCTTAGCGACAGGTCCTGGAAACACCATATATTTT
CDR3 protein: CASSLATGPGNTIYF

J gene: TRBJ1-2
D gene: NA
clone size: NA
V gene: TRBV5-1
CDR3 DNA: TGCGCCAGCAGCTTGACGGCCAGGGCCTATGGCTACACCTTC
CDR3 protein: CASSLTARAYGYTF

J gene: TRBJ2-1
D gene: TRBD1
clone size: NA
V gene: TRBV19
CDR3 DNA: TGTGCCAGTAGTGGAGTTTTTACAGGGGGCTTCAATGAGCAGTTCTTC
CDR3 protein: CASSGVFTGGFNEQFF

J gene: TRBJ2-5
D gene: NA
clone size: once
V gene: TRBV5-1
CDR3 DNA: TGCGCCAGCAGCTTGGGTAGCGAGACCCAGTACTTC
CDR3 protein: CASSLGSETQYF

J gene: TRBJ2-5
D gene: NA
clone size: NA
V gene: TRBV5-4
CDR3 DNA: TGTGCCAGCAGCTTGCCCCAGGGCCAAGAGACCCAGTACTTC
CDR3 protein: CASSLPQGQETQYF